This TCR beta chain emerged from a study of PD-1 blockade in classical Hodgkin lymphoma. TCRdb keeps only in-frame clones here, not all; method: immunoSEQ multiplex PCR. The sample yields 90,000 to 100,000 clones, over 85% seen once. In every patient, relapse followed autologous stem cell transplantation, while exposure to brentuximab vedotin differed. V lost 4 bases, J lost 7 bases, and 11 bases lay in between. The CDR3 totals 12 residues. Germline CDR1 reads WNHNN; CDR2 reads SYGVQD (reference sequence). The sequence was obtained from a human donor with classical Hodgkin lymphoma. Sequenced here: peripheral blood mononuclear cells (PBMCs), sampled at baseline. The chain carries TRBV10-1 and TRBJ2-7; D is possibly TRBD1 or TRBD2 (5 bases each). The CDR3 DNA follows: TGCGCCAGCAGTGGAGTGTGGGGGGAGCAGTACTTC. It translates to CASSGVWGEQYF.